This T cell receptor (beta chain) was captured in a study of T and B cells in COVID-19 patients. Germline lookup yields CDR1 MNHEY and CDR2 SVGAGI. V trimming: 6 bases; J trimming: 4 bases; junction bases outside the gene matches: 6. This CDR3 region has 14 residues. The sample holds many counts of this clonotype. TRB rearrangements were amplified by multiplex PCR with BIOMED2 TRB-A/B primers. MiXCR, run by TCRdb on the multiplex PCR reads, gives a single entry per CDR3 protein. The repertoire includes 20,000 to 30,000 distinct CDR3 sequences, over 25% of them detected once, and more than 1.5% sits in the top ten. Each TRB amplification used about 230-550 ng of genomic DNA from blood.

This clonotype originated in a human donor who had recovered from COVID-19. The rearrangement uses TRBV6-5 and TRBJ2-1, with 7 bases aligning to TRBD1. Sequencing was done on a sample of blood. The CDR3 spells CASRNPGGYNEQFF. CDR3 DNA: TGTGCCAGCAGGAACCCAGGGGGATACAATGAGCAGTTCTTC.